These 14 T cell receptor beta chains came from one sample sequenced in a study of shared clonotypes between healthy human individuals. The method was immunoSEQ multiplex PCR; TCRdb's version includes in-frame clones alone and lacks a portion of them. Here the sample spans some 2,500,000 clones, around 90% being singletons. Material: naive CD4+ T cells from PBMCs. Subset defined: CD45RA+ positively selected. Receptors were obtained from a man aged 18 to 30 in good health. Some clones in this sample may be carry-over from other donors' samples.

The J gene is TRBJ2-1, the V gene TRBV6-1, with a tentative D call TRBD2 (6 bases). V was pared by 0 bases and J by 5 bases, with 17 bases between. CDR1 MNHNS and CDR2 SASEGT come from the germline V gene. The CDR3 totals 17 residues. Here the CDR3 DNA reads TGTGCCAGCAGTGAAGCTTTTTGGGCTAGCGTTGACAATGAGCAGTTCTTC. Translating gives CASSEAFWASVDNEQFF.

This clone appeared once. The rearrangement joins TRBV19 to TRBJ1-2; TRBD1 aligns across 8 bases. CDR1 is LNHDA and CDR2 is SQIVND in the germline V gene (reference sequence). The CDR3 has 15 amino acids. The junction had 11 bases not matched to a gene; V was cut back by 8 bases and J by 3 bases. CDR3 DNA: TGTGCCAGTTACGGAGACAGGGGCGCTTACTATGGCTACACCTTC. Its protein product is CASYGDRGAYYGYTF. The full variable domain, in which reference TRBV19 and TRBJ1-2 provide the parts outside the CDR3, is DGGITQSPKYLFRKEGQNVTLSCEQNLNHDAMYWYRQDPGQGLRLIYYSQIVNDFQKGDIAEGYSVSREKKESFPLTVTSAQKNPTAFYLCASYGDRGAYYGYTFGSGTRLTVV.

V usage is TRBV6-1 and J usage is TRBJ1-4, with 9 bases that match TRBD1. This CDR3 has 15 amino acids. CDR1 and CDR2 (germline): MNHNS, SASEGT. V was pared by 5 bases and J by 7 bases, with 8 bases of the junction left unmatched. The CDR3: CASSPGQGRGEKLFF. In DNA form, the CDR3 reads TGTGCCAGCAGTCCAGGACAGGGGCGGGGTGAAAAACTGTTTTTT.

The rearrangement uses TRBV11-2 and TRBJ2-1, with D maybe TRBD2 (5 bases). The CDR3 totals 13 residues. V lost 4 bases and J 10 bases, leaving 14 bases between the germline ends. CDR1 is SGHAT, CDR2 FQNNGV, per germline. The CDR3 nucleotides are TGTGCCAGCAGCTCCCCTAGCCCCGGAGAGCAGTTCTTC. This encodes CASSSPSPGEQFF.

V and J are TRBV9 and TRBJ1-4; 11 positions match TRBD1. V shed 4 bases, J shed 7 bases, and the junction held 6 bases outside the gene matches. CDR3 length: 15 amino acids. Germline CDR1 reads SGDLS; CDR2 reads YYNGEE. The DNA of the CDR3 is TGTGCCAGCAGCAATCGGACAGGGGGCTTTGAAAAACTGTTTTTT. Its protein is CASSNRTGGFEKLFF.

This CDR3 reads CASSRPGSYEQYF. CDR3 nucleotides: TGCGCCAGCAGCCGCCCGGGTAGCTACGAGCAGTACTTC. This chain joins TRBV4-1 and TRBJ2-7; unclear D gene. The CDR3 spans 13 residues. V lost 4 bases and J 3 bases, leaving 10 bases between the germline ends. Germline lookup yields CDR1 MGHRA and CDR2 YSYEKL.

Concerning this clone itself: Other DNA variants within this sample encode the same CDR3. The rearrangement joins TRBV9 to TRBJ2-2; D not certain. CDR1 is SGDLS and CDR2 is YYNGEE in the germline V gene. With 0 bases removed from V and 5 bases from J, the gap between germline ends came to 5 bases. This CDR3 is built from 13 residues. CDR3 coding DNA: TGTGCCAGCAGCGTAGTATTAACCGGGGAGCTGTTTTTT. Translating gives CASSVVLTGELFF.

CDR3 residues: CASNPGTGGTEAFF. For the CDR3, the DNA is TGCGCCAGCAACCCCGGGACAGGGGGCACTGAAGCTTTCTTT. The chain couples TRBV5-1 to TRBJ1-1, with 11 bases identical to TRBD1. V was pared by 6 bases and J by 4 bases, with 5 bases of the junction left unmatched. Per germline, CDR1 SGHRS and CDR2 YFSETQ. The CDR3 is made up of 14 amino acids.

This clone was seen a few times. The V and J genes are TRBV6-5 and TRBJ1-1; D is unresolved. V lost 2 bases to trimming and J lost 5 bases, with 12 bases between them. CDR3 length equals 14 residues. Germline V gene lookup returns CDR1 MNHEY and CDR2 SVGAGI. The CDR3 here is CASSYPGPGTEAFF. The CDR3, as DNA: TGTGCCAGCAGTTACCCCGGACCGGGGACTGAAGCTTTCTTT.

This clone was seen a handful of times. The V gene is TRBV5-1, the J gene TRBJ1-5, with 8 bases identical to TRBD1. Germline V lookup: CDR1 SGHRS, CDR2 YFSETQ. V was clipped by 4 bases and J by 2 bases; unmatched bases: 5. The CDR3 length is 15 residues. CDR3 sequence: CASSRTGQGNQPQHF. In DNA, the CDR3 is TGCGCCAGCAGCCGGACGGGACAGGGCAATCAGCCCCAGCATTTT.

The chain has TRBV5-1 and TRBJ2-6; possible D gene TRBD1, 6 bases. V was pared by 5 bases and J by 8 bases, with 14 bases between. The germline gives CDR1 SGHRS, CDR2 YFSETQ. The length of the CDR3 is 14 residues. DNA for the CDR3: TGCGCCAGCAGTGTTGGGCAGGGGACCAACGTCCTGACTTTC. This encodes CASSVGQGTNVLTF.

V and J are TRBV27 and TRBJ1-2, with 9 positions matching TRBD1. V gave up 6 bases and J gave up 4 bases; unmatched junction bases: 6. The CDR3 runs to 14 residues. The germline V gene has CDR1 MNHEY and CDR2 SMNVEV (reference sequence). The CDR3 loop reads CASRRTGGVYGYTF. CDR3 coding DNA: TGTGCCAGCAGGCGTACAGGGGGCGTCTATGGCTACACCTTC.

In DNA, the CDR3 is TGCGCCAGCAGCCGACGGGTCGCCAGCACAGATACGCAGTATTTT. Translating it yields CASSRRVASTDTQYF. This chain uses TRBV4-3 with TRBJ2-3; D is unresolved. The V end was cut by 4 bases, the J end by 0 bases, with 11 bases between. There are 15 residues in the CDR3. Germline assignment: CDR1 LGHNA and CDR2 YSLEER.

The chain couples TRBV4-3 to TRBJ1-5, with D uncertain. Germline-derived CDR1 and CDR2 are LGHNA and YSLEER. The V end lost 4 bases, the J end lost 0 bases, and 10 bases lay between the germline ends. This CDR3 is built from 15 residues. CDR3 nucleotide sequence: TGCGCCAGCAGCCCCTGGGCCTCTAGCAATCAGCCCCAGCATTTT. Translation gives CASSPWASSNQPQHF.